The 21 T cell receptor beta chains given below trace back to one sample, sequenced in a study of blood T cell repertoires in COVID-19. Assay used: immunoSEQ multiplex PCR; TCRdb lists only in-frame clones, some missing. The table has 470,000 or so clones, around 85% seen once. Sequencing was performed on peripheral blood. Receptor source: a human donor in a cohort sampled during active COVID-19.

Concerning this clone: Other DNA sequences in the same sample also yield this CDR3. J is TRBJ1-1 and V is TRBV19; D is perhaps TRBD1 (5 bases). The V gene's germline CDR1 is LNHDA and CDR2 SQIVND (reference sequence). The V end was cut by 5 bases, the J end by 5 bases, with 9 bases between. The CDR3 has 12 amino acids. CDR3 protein: CASSFRGTEAFF. The CDR3 DNA is TGTGCCAGTAGTTTCCGGGGGACTGAAGCTTTCTTT.

The chain recombines TRBV9 with TRBJ2-1; 9 bases match TRBD1. The CDR3 has 15 residues. CDR1 is SGDLS, CDR2 YYNGEE, per germline. Germline trimming cut 4 bases from V and 6 bases from J; bases unmatched to any gene: 8. The CDR3 nucleotides are TGTGCCAGCAGCTCTGAAGGGACAGGGCCCAATGAGCAGTTCTTC. Translated, it gives CASSSEGTGPNEQFF.

V and J are TRBV19 and TRBJ2-3; D possibly corresponds to TRBD2 (6 bases). This CDR3 comprises 13 residues. Trimming stripped 7 bases from V and 0 bases from J, with 8 bases between. CDR1 and CDR2 (germline): LNHDA, SQIVND (reference sequence). The CDR3 region has the DNA TGTGCCAGTAAGAGCGGGAGCACAGATACGCAGTATTTT. As protein: CASKSGSTDTQYF.

The chain employs TRBV30 and TRBJ1-5; a possible D gene is TRBD1 (5 bases). This CDR3 has 13 amino acids. CDR1 is GTSNPN and CDR2 is SVGIG in the germline V gene (reference sequence). Trimming shortened V by 0 bases and J by 5 bases, and 8 bases separated the two germline ends. CDR3 nucleotides: TGTGCCTGGAGTGTAGACAGATATCAGCCCCAGCATTTT. Amino acids: CAWSVDRYQPQHF. The variable domain in full, with the rest retrieved from reference TRBV30 and TRBJ1-5, is SQTIHQWPATLVQPVGSPLSLECTVEGTSNPNLYWYRQAAGRGLQLLFYSVGIGQISSEVPQNLSASRPQDRQFILSSKKLLLSDSGFYLCAWSVDRYQPQHFGDGTRLSIL.

V gene TRBV29-1 combines with J gene TRBJ1-2; weak D call: TRBD1 (5 bases). There are 15 residues in the CDR3. Trimming left V 8 bases short and J 1 base short, with 20 bases between. Per germline, CDR1 SQVTM and CDR2 ANQGSEA. The CDR3 bases are TGCAGCATCTCCCAGGGCGGGGCCTTTAACTATGGCTACACCTTC. The encoded protein is CSISQGGAFNYGYTF.

This rearrangement joins TRBV10-2 to TRBJ1-5; TRBD1 matches 10 bases. CDR3 size: 13 residues. Per germline, CDR1 WSHSY and CDR2 SAAADI. V gave up 8 bases and J gave up 4 bases; unmatched junction bases: 2. CDR3 sequence (DNA): TGCGCCAGCTGGACAGGGGGGAATCAGCCCCAGCATTTT. This sequence encodes CASWTGGNQPQHF.

The chain has TRBV6-5 and TRBJ1-3, with D unclear. CDR3 length: 15 amino acids. V dropped 8 bases and J dropped 4 bases, with 18 bases sitting between them. Germline V CDR1 and CDR2: MNHEY, SVGAGI. CDR3 coding DNA: TGTGCCAGCGAGACCCTAAATCCACAGGGAAACACCATATATTTT. As protein: CASETLNPQGNTIYF.

The chain uses TRBV9 and TRBJ2-3; 8 bases line up with TRBD2. CDR1 is SGDLS and CDR2 is YYNGEE in the germline V gene. This CDR3 comprises 16 residues. The ends lost 6 bases at V and 1 base at J; junction bases unmatched: 10. CDR3 sequence reads: CASTFSGASGTDTQYF. The CDR3 coding sequence is TGTGCCAGCACCTTTAGCGGGGCCAGCGGCACAGATACGCAGTATTTT.

The rearrangement links TRBV7-8 to TRBJ2-7; 10 nucleotides line up with TRBD2. The CDR3 is 15 residues long. The V and J ends lost 4 bases and 7 bases, in that order; junction bases with no gene match: 10. Germline lookup yields CDR1 SGHVS and CDR2 FQNEAQ. CDR3 in amino acids: CASSSAGGGGTEQYF. The DNA for the CDR3 is TGTGCCAGCAGCTCAGCGGGAGGGGGGGGTACGGAGCAGTACTTC.

V and J are TRBV12-3 or TRBV12-4 and TRBJ1-4; D gene ambiguous. This CDR3 has 9 residues. V was trimmed by 9 bases and J by 10 bases, leaving 6 bases between them. The CDR3 DNA follows: TGTGCCAGTGAGGGAAAACTGTTTTTT. Protein sequence: CASEGKLFF.

The rearrangement joins TRBV5-6 to TRBJ1-6; D is possibly TRBD1 (5 bases). The CDR3 extends over 14 amino acids. Trimming stripped 3 bases from V and 4 bases from J, with 8 bases between. CDR1 is SGHDT, CDR2 YYEEEE, per germline. CDR3 protein: CASSWGDYNSPLHF. As DNA, the CDR3 is TGTGCCAGCAGCTGGGGGGATTATAATTCACCCCTCCACTTT.

The V call is TRBV6-6, the J call TRBJ2-1; TRBD1 aligns across 7 bases. Germline V gene lookup returns CDR1 MNHNY and CDR2 SVGAGI (reference sequence). The CDR3 is 15 residues long. V shed 6 bases and J 5 bases; nucleotides not matched to a gene: 10. CDR3 residues: CASSPTGAPDNEQFF. CDR3 bases: TGTGCCAGCAGCCCTACAGGGGCGCCGGACAATGAGCAGTTCTTC.

The chain couples TRBV30 to TRBJ2-3, with TRBD2 matching over 8 bases. The germline V gene has CDR1 GTSNPN and CDR2 SVGIG (reference sequence). Trimming at V came to 3 bases and at J to 1 base, leaving 9 bases not matched to a gene. The CDR3 loop spans 16 amino acids. CDR3 in DNA: TGTGCCTGGAGCCATGGGAGTAGCGGGGGCACAGATACGCAGTATTTT. It is translated as CAWSHGSSGGTDTQYF.

This clone was detected once. This sequence joins TRBV6-6 and TRBJ2-2; the match to TRBD1 covers 7 bases. The V segment lost 0 bases and the J segment 3 bases; nucleotides outside the gene matches: 4. The CDR3 length is 16 residues. The germline V gene encodes CDR1 MNHNY and CDR2 SVGAGI (reference sequence). CDR3 DNA sequence: TGTGCCAGCAGTTACTCGACAGGGTCCCACACCGGGGAGCTGTTTTTT. Translation: CASSYSTGSHTGELFF.

A few counts support this clone. The chain employs TRBV5-1 and TRBJ1-1; possibly TRBD1 for D (5 bases). CDR3 length: 14 residues. V was clipped by 4 bases and J by 5 bases, with 15 bases between them. The germline gives CDR1 SGHRS, CDR2 YFSETQ. The CDR3 protein is CASSPQGGVTEAFF. DNA of the CDR3: TGCGCCAGCAGCCCCCAGGGTGGGGTGACTGAAGCTTTCTTT. Full variable domain (rest looked up from reference TRBV5-1 and TRBJ1-1): KAGVTQTPRYLIKTRGQQVTLSCSPISGHRSVSWYQQTPGQGLQFLFEYFSETQRNKGNFPGRFSGRQFSNSRSEMNVSTLELGDSALYLCASSPQGGVTEAFFGQGTRLTVV.

The rearrangement uses TRBV9 and TRBJ2-3; possibly TRBD2 for D (5 bases). Per germline, CDR1 SGDLS and CDR2 YYNGEE. The CDR3 is made up of 15 amino acids. V was pared by 0 bases and J by 4 bases, with 12 bases between. In nucleotides, the CDR3 is TGTGCCAGCAGCGTAGTCGGGAAACAATCAGATACGCAGTATTTT. Its translation is CASSVVGKQSDTQYF.

The V and J genes are TRBV7-2 and TRBJ2-3, with D possibly matching TRBD2 (6 bases). The CDR3 is 13 amino acids. V was cut by 1 base and J by 11 bases, with 13 bases left in between. Germline V CDR1 and CDR2: SGHTA, FQGNSA. CDR3: CASSLDAGRKQYF. The CDR3 nucleotides read TGTGCCAGCAGCTTAGACGCGGGACGGAAGCAGTATTTT.

This chain links TRBV5-4 with TRBJ2-1; 7 positions match TRBD1. CDR3 length: 13 residues. Looked up from germline, CDR1 is SGHNT and CDR2 is YYREEE (reference sequence). The V gene end was trimmed by 5 bases and the J gene end by 5 bases; junction bases not matched to a gene: 4. CDR3 region: CASRRGTDNEQFF. As DNA, the CDR3 is TGTGCCAGCAGGCGAGGGACAGACAATGAGCAGTTCTTC.

The chain couples TRBV9 to TRBJ2-3; D uncertain. This CDR3 spans 13 amino acids. V dropped 4 bases and J dropped 10 bases, with 16 bases sitting between them. Germline assignment: CDR1 SGDLS and CDR2 YYNGEE. The CDR3, as DNA: TGTGCCAGCAGCCCCCCGGCCCTAGAAGCGCAGTATTTT. Its protein product is CASSPPALEAQYF.

The chain carries TRBV2 and TRBJ2-7; D might be TRBD2 (6 bases). The V and J ends lost 6 bases and 2 bases respectively, with 17 bases between them. CDR3 length: 15 residues. Germline V gene data show CDR1 as SNHLY and CDR2 as FYNNEI. The CDR3 here is CASRVNSGSTYEQYF. The CDR3 bases are TGTGCCAGCAGGGTAAACAGCGGGTCCACCTACGAGCAGTACTTC.

The chain employs TRBV9 and TRBJ1-3; weak D call: TRBD1 (5 bases). Between the trimmed V and J ends, which lost 3 bases and 0 bases, there was a span of 13 bases. From germline, CDR1 is SGDLS and CDR2 YYNGEE. CDR3 size: 16 residues. CDR3: CASSGGGTHSGNTIYF. The CDR3, as DNA: TGTGCCAGCAGCGGGGGAGGGACCCACTCTGGAAACACCATATATTTT.